This TCR beta chain originates from a study of radiotherapy plus CTLA-4 blockade in lung cancer. TCRdb's copy holds only in-frame clones and misses some; the assay was immunoSEQ multiplex PCR. The sample has more than 90,000 clones, 88% seen once. The CDR3 totals 14 residues. V was trimmed by 3 bases and J by 2 bases, leaving 8 bases between them. The germline V gene encodes CDR1 LNHDA and CDR2 SQIVND (reference sequence). This specimen consisted of peripheral blood, obtained from a patient treated with radiotherapy plus ipilimumab. The clonotype originates from a human donor with non-small cell lung cancer that progressed on radiotherapy plus ipilimumab. The genes are TRBV19 and TRBJ2-1, with D possibly TRBD2 on 5 matching bases. The CDR3 DNA is TGTGCCAGTAGTATGACCGGGGCCTACAATGAGCAGTTCTTC. As protein: CASSMTGAYNEQFF.